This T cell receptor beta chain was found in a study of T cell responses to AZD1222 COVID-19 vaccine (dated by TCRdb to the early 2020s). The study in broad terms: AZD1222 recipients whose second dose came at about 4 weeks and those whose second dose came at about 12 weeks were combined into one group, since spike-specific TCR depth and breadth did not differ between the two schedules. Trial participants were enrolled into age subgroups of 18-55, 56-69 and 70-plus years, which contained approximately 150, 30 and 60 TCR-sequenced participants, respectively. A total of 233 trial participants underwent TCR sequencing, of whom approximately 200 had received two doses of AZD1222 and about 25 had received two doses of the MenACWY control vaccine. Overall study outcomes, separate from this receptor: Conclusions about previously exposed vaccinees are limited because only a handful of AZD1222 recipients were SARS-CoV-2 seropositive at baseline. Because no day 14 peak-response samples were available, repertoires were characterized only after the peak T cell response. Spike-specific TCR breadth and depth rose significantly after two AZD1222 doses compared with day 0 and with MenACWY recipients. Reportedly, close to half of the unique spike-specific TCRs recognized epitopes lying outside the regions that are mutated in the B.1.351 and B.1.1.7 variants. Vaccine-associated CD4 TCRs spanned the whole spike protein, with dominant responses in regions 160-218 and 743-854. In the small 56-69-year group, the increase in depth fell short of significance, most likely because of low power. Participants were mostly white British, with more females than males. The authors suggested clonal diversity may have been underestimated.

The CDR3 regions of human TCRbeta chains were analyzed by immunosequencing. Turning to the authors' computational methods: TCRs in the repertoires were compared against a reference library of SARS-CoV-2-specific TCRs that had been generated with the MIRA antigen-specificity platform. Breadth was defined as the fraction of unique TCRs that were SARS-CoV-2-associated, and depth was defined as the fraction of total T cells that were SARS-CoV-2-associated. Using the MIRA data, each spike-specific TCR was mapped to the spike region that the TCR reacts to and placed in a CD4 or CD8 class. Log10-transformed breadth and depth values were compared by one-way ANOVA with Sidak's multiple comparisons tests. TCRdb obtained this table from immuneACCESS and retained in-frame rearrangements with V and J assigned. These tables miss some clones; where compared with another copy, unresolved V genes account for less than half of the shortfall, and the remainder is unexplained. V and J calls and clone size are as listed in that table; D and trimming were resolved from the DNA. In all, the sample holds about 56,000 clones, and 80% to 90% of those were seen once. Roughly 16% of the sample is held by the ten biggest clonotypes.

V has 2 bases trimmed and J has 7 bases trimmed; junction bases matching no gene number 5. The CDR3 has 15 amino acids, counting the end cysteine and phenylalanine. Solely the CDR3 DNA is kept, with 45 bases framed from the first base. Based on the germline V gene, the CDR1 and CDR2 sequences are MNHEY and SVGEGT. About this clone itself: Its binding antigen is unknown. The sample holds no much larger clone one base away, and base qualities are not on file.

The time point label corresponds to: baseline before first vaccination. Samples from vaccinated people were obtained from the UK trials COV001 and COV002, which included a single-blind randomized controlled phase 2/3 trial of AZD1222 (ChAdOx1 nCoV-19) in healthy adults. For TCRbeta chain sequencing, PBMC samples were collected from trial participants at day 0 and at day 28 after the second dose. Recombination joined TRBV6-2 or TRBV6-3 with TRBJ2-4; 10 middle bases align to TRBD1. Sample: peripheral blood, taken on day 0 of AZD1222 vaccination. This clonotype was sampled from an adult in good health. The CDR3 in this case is CASSYPGQGRNIQYF. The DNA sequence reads TGTGCCAGCAGTTACCCGGGACAGGGGAGGAACATTCAGTACTTC.